This T cell receptor beta chain was captured by sequencing in a study of shared clonotypes between healthy human individuals. Replicate sorted-subset PCRs were loaded with around 220 ng DNA, roughly 33,000 T cell genomes. Authors' analysis steps: Filtering differed because ImmunoSEQ produced junction-only sequences that carried no quality scores. The data were produced by immunoSEQ multiplex PCR, yet TCRdb's version contains in-frame clones alone and is incomplete. V and J calls and clone size are as listed in that table; D and trimming were resolved from the DNA. The data hold 1.5 million to 2.5 million clones, with around 96% observed a single time. Study findings and constraints: Around 5% of naive CD4 clonotypes were common to a handful of donors. Clonotypes not shared had lower generation probabilities than those common to all four donors.

This clone was counted a single time. Antigen specificity is unknown. CDR1 is SEHNR, CDR2 FQNEAQ, per germline (reference sequence). There are 19 residues in the CDR3. Unmatched junction bases numbered 25, after V lost 6 bases and J lost 8 bases. CD8 cells classed as naive were CD45RO-negative and positively selected for CCR7, excluding terminally differentiated effector memory CD45RA+ cells. The chain employs TRBV7-9 and TRBJ2-1; 7 positions agree with TRBD2. The TCR was taken from a man younger than 35 in good health. The sample consisted of naive CD8+ T cells sorted from blood. As DNA, the CDR3 is TGTGCCAGCAGATTACCCCGTGGGCTAGCGGAGCCCCTGAGAGATGAGCAGTTCTTC. Its protein product is CASRLPRGLAEPLRDEQFF.